The rows below give T cell receptor beta chains drawn from one sample of a study of T cells in Graves' hyperthyroidism and ophthalmopathy. TCRdb used MiXCR to reprocess the multiplex PCR reads, holding one entry per CDR3 protein. The sample holds 250,000 or so distinct CDR3 sequences, roughly 15% seen once. The sequenced sample was blood. All receptors come from a woman in her thirties or forties with Graves' hyperthyroidism that later progressed to Graves' ophthalmopathy. Both conserved end residues are part of each CDR3. Fields, in order: CDR3 protein, CDR3 DNA, clone size, D gene, J gene, V gene, CDR3 length. The D gene is left open where the match is weak. Size values are once, few and many counts, or a class for expanded clones, and some rows have none.

CASLGLEGTQYF	TGTGCCTCCCTGGGACTGGAAGGGACCCAGTACTTC	many	-	TRBJ2-5	TRBV19	12
CASSLVLTSWGNEQFF	TGTGCCAGCAGCTTAGTTCTGACTAGCTGGGGGAATGAGCAGTTCTTC	-	TRBD2	TRBJ2-1	TRBV11-2	16
CASSSHLGDRAQETQYF	TGTGCCAGCAGTTCACACCTTGGTGACAGGGCTCAAGAGACCCAGTACTTC	many	TRBD1	TRBJ2-5	TRBV27	17
CASSTYDRGQGYTF	TGTGCCAGCAGCACCTATGACAGGGGGCAGGGCTACACCTTC	many	TRBD1	TRBJ1-2	TRBV27	14
CASSLMAFSNTEAFF	TGTGCCAGCAGCTTAATGGCCTTCTCGAACACTGAAGCTTTCTTT	many	-	TRBJ1-1	TRBV7-2	15
CASSQGGGRAEAFF	TGTGCCAGCAGCCAAGGGGGGGGCAGAGCTGAAGCTTTCTTT	many	-	TRBJ1-1	TRBV7-3	14
CSASDSGSFKDEQFF	TGCAGTGCTAGTGATAGCGGGAGTTTTAAGGATGAGCAGTTCTTC	many	TRBD2	TRBJ2-1	TRBV20-1	15
CSVESHRERKLFF	TGCAGCGTTGAATCACACAGGGAACGGAAACTGTTTTTT	many	-	TRBJ1-4	TRBV29-1	13
CASSGHEQYF	TGCGCCTCCAGCGGCCACGAGCAGTACTTC	-	-	TRBJ2-7	TRBV10-2	10
CASSPGFIGNEQFF	TGTGCCAGCAGCCCAGGGTTTATCGGGAATGAGCAGTTCTTC	many	-	TRBJ2-1	TRBV3-1	14
CSVTWYNEQFF	TGCAGTGTCACTTGGTACAATGAGCAGTTCTTC	many	-	TRBJ2-1	TRBV20-1	11
CAIRGAGEDGANVLTF	TGTGCCATCCGGGGGGCGGGGGAGGACGGGGCCAACGTCCTGACTTTC	-	-	TRBJ2-6	TRBV10-3	16
CASSPSQGGRSVNIQYF	TGTGCCAGCAGCCCAAGTCAGGGCGGAAGGTCCGTAAACATTCAGTACTTC	few	-	TRBJ2-4	TRBV7-8	17
CASSPATSEEQYF	TGTGCCAGCAGCCCTGCTACTAGTGAGGAGCAGTACTTC	many	-	TRBJ2-7	TRBV9	13
CATSRRVQISTEAFF	TGTGCCACCAGTCGCCGGGTACAGATTAGCACTGAAGCTTTCTTT	many	-	TRBJ1-1	TRBV15	15
CASSEMLGRIVSGANVLTF	TGTGCCAGCAGTGAAATGTTAGGCAGGATAGTCTCTGGGGCCAACGTCCTGACTTTC	few	-	TRBJ2-6	TRBV6-1	19
CARRKLAGGGGTYNEQFF	TGTGCCAGAAGAAAACTAGCGGGGGGGGGGGGCACCTACAATGAGCAGTTCTTC	-	TRBD2	TRBJ2-1	TRBV2	18
CASSLDAGAWDTGELFF	TGCGCCAGCAGCTTGGACGCGGGAGCCTGGGACACCGGGGAGCTGTTTTTT	many	TRBD2	TRBJ2-2	TRBV5-1	17
CASSLFPGGRNEQFF	TGCGCCAGCAGCTTGTTCCCGGGAGGCAGGAATGAGCAGTTCTTC	many	TRBD2	TRBJ2-1	TRBV5-1	15
CASSLYRSTFSYEQYF	TGTGCCAGCAGTTTGTATCGCTCAACCTTTTCCTACGAGCAGTACTTC	many	-	TRBJ2-7	TRBV12-3/TRBV12-4	16
CAISPGQQETQYF	TGTGCCATCAGTCCGGGACAGCAAGAGACCCAGTACTTC	many	TRBD1	TRBJ2-5	TRBV10-3	13
CASSDASTANEKLLF	TGTGCCAGCAGCGACGCGTCGACAGCTAATGAAAAACTGCTTTTT	many	-	TRBJ1-4	TRBV6-1	15
CASSLEVSVSSGHTSYEQYF	TGTGCCAGCAGCTTAGAAGTTTCGGTTTCGTCGGGACACACCTCCTACGAGCAGTACTTC	many	-	TRBJ2-7	TRBV13	20
CASSYQTGANTEAFF	TGCGCCAGCAGCTACCAGACAGGGGCCAACACTGAAGCTTTCTTT	many	TRBD1	TRBJ1-1	TRBV5-1	15
CASGTLGAGESMRKLFF	TGTGCCAGCGGCACCCTTGGGGCAGGGGAGAGTATGAGGAAACTGTTTTTT	many	-	TRBJ1-4	TRBV27	17
CASRRTGAKTQYF	TGTGCCAGCCGCAGGACAGGGGCGAAGACCCAGTACTTC	many	TRBD1	TRBJ2-5	TRBV6-2/TRBV6-3	13
CASSRLTGTGKVINTGELFF	TGCGCCAGCAGCCGCCTCACCGGGACAGGGAAAGTTATTAACACCGGGGAGCTGTTTTTT	-	TRBD1	TRBJ2-2	TRBV4-1	20
CASSSVLNGYTF	TGTGCCAGCAGTTCCGTTTTAAATGGCTACACCTTC	many	-	TRBJ1-2	TRBV28	12
CASSLAAGLNTGELFF	TGCGCCAGCAGCTTGGCGGCAGGGTTAAACACCGGGGAGCTGTTTTTT	-	-	TRBJ2-2	TRBV5-1	16
CASGGASGDTDTQYF	TGTGCCAGCGGTGGGGCTAGCGGGGACACAGATACGCAGTATTTT	many	TRBD2	TRBJ2-3	TRBV6-1	15
CASSLVGSVDYTDTQYF	TGTGCCAGCAGCTTAGTGGGTAGCGTGGATTACACAGATACGCAGTATTTT	few	-	TRBJ2-3	TRBV7-9	17